These 25 T cell receptor beta chains were all obtained from the same sample, sequenced in a study of cytomegalovirus exposure and HLA in healthy donors (dated by TCRdb to between 2016 and 2019). The library came from the immunoSEQ multiplex PCR assay. A mixture of 60 forward primers for TCR Vbeta segments and 13 reverse primers for TCR Jbeta segments was used in the multiplex PCR. TCRdb took this table from immuneACCESS and kept in-frame rearrangements with V and J called. Such tables lack part of the clones; where checked against another copy, unresolved V genes explain under half of the gap, and the rest is unexplained. The sample yields 90,000 or so clones; 60% to 80% were counted once. Of the sample, about 2.1% falls within the top ten clones. Sequencing used PBMCs. All receptors come from a boy under 18 in good health and CMV-seronegative.

The CDR3 coding sequence is TGTGCCAGCAGCTTTAGAGGACTGAGCTCCTACGAGCAGTACTTC. This codes for CASSFRGLSSYEQYF. The chain recombines TRBV5-4 with TRBJ2-7; tentative D call: TRBD2 (5 bases). CDR3 length: 15 residues. The ends were cut back, 2 bases at V and 0 bases at J, with 12 bases in the middle. Germline lookup yields CDR1 SGHNT and CDR2 YYREEE (reference sequence).

This CDR3 reads CARAGGSSGRTYEQYF. CDR3 nucleotides: TGTGCCAGGGCAGGGGGAAGCTCTGGGAGAACCTACGAGCAGTACTTC. The V gene is TRBV30, the J gene TRBJ2-7; 7 bases line up with TRBD1. This CDR3 has 16 residues. After removal of 8 bases from V and 2 bases from J, the junction contained 18 bases not matched to a gene. CDR1 GTSNPN and CDR2 SVGIG come from the germline V gene (reference sequence). Filled out from reference TRBV30 and TRBJ2-7, the complete variable domain reads SQTIHQWPATLVQPVGSPLSLECTVEGTSNPNLYWYRQAAGRGLQLLFYSVGIGQISSEVPQNLSASRPQDRQFILSSKKLLLSDSGFYLCARAGGSSGRTYEQYFGPGTRLTVT.

This chain connects TRBV5-1 to TRBJ1-1; D is ambiguous. This CDR3 contains 14 residues. Between the trimmed V and J ends, which lost 0 bases and 5 bases, there was a span of 11 bases. Germline V gene sequence: CDR1 SGHRS, CDR2 YFSETQ. CDR3 sequence reads: CASSLGTPGTEAFF. CDR3 bases: TGCGCCAGCAGCTTGGGGACCCCGGGGACTGAAGCTTTCTTT.

This clone occurred a few times. The rearrangement links TRBV25-1 to TRBJ2-7, with D possibly being TRBD2 (6 bases). The V end lost 3 bases, the J end lost 4 bases, and 13 bases lay between the germline ends. This CDR3 has 14 residues. CDR1 and CDR2 (germline): MGHDK, SYGVNS. The CDR3 coding sequence is TGTGCCAGCAGTGATCTAGCGAGGGGTTACGAGCAGTACTTC. This sequence encodes CASSDLARGYEQYF.

This chain uses TRBV4-3 with TRBJ2-2, with D possibly TRBD2 on 6 matching bases. The CDR3 is 16 amino acids. The V end lost 4 bases, the J end lost 8 bases, and 20 bases lay between the germline ends. The germline V gene has CDR1 LGHNA and CDR2 YSLEER. The CDR3 DNA reads TGCGCCAGCAGCCTTTATAGCGGACCCCCTGGGGGGGAGCTGTTTTTT. As protein: CASSLYSGPPGGELFF.

J is TRBJ2-7 and V is TRBV4-2, with TRBD2 as a possible D gene (6 bases). The V gene lost 3 bases and the J gene lost 2 bases, with 20 bases spanning the gap. CDR1 LGHNA and CDR2 YNFKEQ come from the germline V gene. This CDR3 is 17 amino acids long. As DNA, the CDR3 is TGTGCCAGCAGCCAGGCAGACCGGGACTTCGGCCCCTACGAGCAGTACTTC. Translated, it gives CASSQADRDFGPYEQYF.

The chain links TRBV10-3 to TRBJ1-5; D is uncertain. Germline V gives CDR1 ENHRY, CDR2 SYGVKD. The V and J ends lost 3 bases and 1 base respectively, with 7 bases between them. The CDR3 length is 14 residues. CDR3: CAISDGLSNQPQHF. The CDR3 region has the DNA TGTGCCATCAGTGACGGACTGAGCAATCAGCCCCAGCATTTT.

This chain joins TRBV7-9 and TRBJ2-1; 9 bases agree with TRBD2. This CDR3 comprises 15 residues. Looked up from germline, CDR1 is SEHNR and CDR2 is FQNEAQ (reference sequence). The junction had 6 bases not matched to a gene; V was cut back by 1 base and J by 8 bases. CDR3 bases: TGTGCCAGCAGCTTAGGGGCGGGGGGGAGCGATGAGCAGTTCTTC. Translation: CASSLGAGGSDEQFF.

The rearrangement joins TRBV30 to TRBJ1-1; a weak D match, TRBD1 (6 bases). The germline V gene encodes CDR1 GTSNPN and CDR2 SVGIG (reference sequence). This CDR3 comprises 15 residues. Trimming took off 4 bases at V and 3 bases at J, with 18 bases between the two ends. The CDR3 loop reads CAWTRQGGFDTEAFF. The CDR3 coding sequence is TGTGCCTGGACGAGACAAGGGGGATTTGACACTGAAGCTTTCTTT.

V is TRBV19 and J is TRBJ1-2; possibly TRBD1 for D (6 bases). CDR1 is LNHDA and CDR2 is SQIVND in the germline V gene (reference sequence). Trimming took 3 bases from V and 4 from J, leaving 12 bases between them. This CDR3 has 14 residues. Here the CDR3 reads CASSMAGASYGYTF. The CDR3 region has the DNA TGTGCCAGTAGTATGGCGGGGGCAAGCTATGGCTACACCTTC.

The V gene is TRBV6-5, the J gene TRBJ2-2, with TRBD1 matching over 7 bases. Germline V lookup: CDR1 MNHEY, CDR2 SVGAGI. This CDR3 has 14 amino acids. V gave up 6 bases and J gave up 7 bases; unmatched junction bases: 8. CDR3 protein: CASRPSGQVGELFF. In DNA form, the CDR3 reads TGTGCCAGCAGACCCTCCGGACAGGTCGGGGAGCTGTTTTTT.

This clone was counted a few times. The chain is built from TRBV4-3 and TRBJ2-7; no definite D call. This CDR3 has 14 amino acids. Looked up from germline, CDR1 is LGHNA and CDR2 is YSLEER. Trimming left V 0 bases short and J 3 bases short, with 9 bases between. The CDR3 here is CASSQDHSIYEQYF. CDR3 DNA sequence: TGCGCCAGCAGCCAAGATCACTCGATCTACGAGCAGTACTTC.

V and J are TRBV13 and TRBJ2-7; maybe TRBD1 (5 bases). CDR1 is PRHDT, CDR2 FYEKMQ, per germline (reference sequence). The V end was cut by 11 bases, the J end by 7 bases, with 18 bases between. The CDR3 runs to 12 residues. CDR3 loop: CAGAVRAGEQYF. The CDR3, as DNA: TGTGCCGGAGCCGTCAGGGCTGGGGAGCAGTACTTC.

This chain uses TRBV7-6 with TRBJ2-7; maybe TRBD1 (6 bases). Trimming took off 5 bases at V and 2 bases at J, with 16 bases between the two ends. CDR1 and CDR2 from the germline V gene are SGHVS and FNYEAQ. The CDR3 contains 15 residues. This CDR3 reads CASSLTWQGPYEQYF. CDR3 DNA: TGTGCCAGCAGCCTAACTTGGCAGGGGCCCTACGAGCAGTACTTC. Based on the CDR3 plus reference TRBV7-6 and TRBJ2-7, the full variable domain is GAGVSQSPRYKVTKRGQDVALRCDPISGHVSLYWYRQALGQGPEFLTYFNYEAQQDKSGLPNDRFSAERPEGSISTLTIQRTEQRDSAMYRCASSLTWQGPYEQYFGPGTRLTVT.

The genes are TRBV6-4 and TRBJ2-5; 11 nucleotides agree with TRBD2. The V gene end was trimmed by 8 bases and the J gene end by 5 bases; junction bases not matched to a gene: 10. The CDR3 covers 15 residues. CDR1 is MRHNA and CDR2 is SNTAGT in the germline V gene. The CDR3 region has the DNA TGTGCCAGCGCGACTATAGCGGGGGGGCAGGAGACCCAGTACTTC. It translates to CASATIAGGQETQYF.

V and J are TRBV2 and TRBJ2-7; D perhaps matches TRBD1 (5 bases). CDR1 SNHLY and CDR2 FYNNEI come from the germline V gene. With 3 bases removed from V and 9 bases from J, the gap between germline ends came to 15 bases. The CDR3 runs 13 residues. CDR3 region: CASSEETVAGQYF. The CDR3 DNA sequence: TGTGCCAGCAGTGAGGAGACAGTGGCCGGGCAGTACTTC.

The chain uses TRBV27 and TRBJ1-6; TRBD1 matches at 8 bases. Germline CDR1 reads MNHEY; CDR2 reads SMNVEV (reference sequence). V gave up 5 bases and J gave up 10 bases; unmatched junction bases: 10. The CDR3 consists of 15 residues. Here the CDR3 reads CASSLQTGVGSPLHF. Here the CDR3 DNA reads TGTGCCAGCAGTCTCCAGACAGGGGTGGGGTCACCCCTCCACTTT.

This chain connects TRBV28 to TRBJ2-1, with D possibly TRBD1 on 6 matching bases. This CDR3 region has 15 residues. The germline V and J ends were trimmed by 3 bases and 5 bases, with 14 bases remaining between them. Germline values: CDR1 MDHEN, CDR2 SYDVKM. The CDR3 is CASSFRGMINNEQFF. As DNA, the CDR3 is TGTGCCAGCAGTTTCAGGGGAATGATAAACAATGAGCAGTTCTTC.

The chain recombines TRBV6-5 with TRBJ1-2; D is possibly TRBD1 (5 bases). Germline V gene sequence: CDR1 MNHEY, CDR2 SVGAGI. V was shortened by 3 bases and J by 8 bases, with 16 bases between the two germline ends. The CDR3 runs 14 residues. CDR3 DNA: TGTGCCAGCAGTTATGGGCAGGGTCTGTACGGCTACACCTTC. Translated: CASSYGQGLYGYTF.

The chain links TRBV27 to TRBJ2-7; D is uncertain. From germline, CDR1 is MNHEY and CDR2 SMNVEV (reference sequence). The CDR3 covers 12 residues. Trimming removed 7 bases from V and 4 bases from J, with 11 bases in between. CDR3 amino acids: CASMRGQYEQYF. The DNA for the CDR3 is TGTGCCAGCATGCGAGGCCAATACGAGCAGTACTTC.

The V call is TRBV6-5, the J call TRBJ1-1, with D possibly TRBD1 on 6 matching bases. This CDR3 contains 14 residues. Looked up from germline, CDR1 is MNHEY and CDR2 is SVGAGI. The ends were cut back, 2 bases at V and 3 bases at J, with 10 bases in the middle. CDR3 coding DNA: TGTGCCAGCAGTTACCGGACAGCTCACACTGAAGCTTTCTTT. It encodes CASSYRTAHTEAFF.

The chain employs TRBV4-3 and TRBJ2-7; 14 positions match TRBD2. V shed 4 bases, J shed 5 bases, and the junction held 10 bases outside the gene matches. The germline V gene encodes CDR1 LGHNA and CDR2 YSLEER. This CDR3 comprises 17 residues. CDR3 DNA sequence: TGCGCCAGCAGCCTGACGACCGGGACTAGCGGGGGTAACGAGCAGTACTTC. Amino acids: CASSLTTGTSGGNEQYF.

The V gene is TRBV13, the J gene TRBJ2-7; D is perhaps TRBD1 (5 bases). The CDR3 runs to 15 residues. The V and J ends lost 2 bases and 7 bases respectively, with 18 bases between them. Germline loops: CDR1 PRHDT, CDR2 FYEKMQ (reference sequence). This CDR3 reads CASSLRFGHAGEQYF. CDR3 bases: TGTGCCAGCAGCTTACGATTCGGTCACGCAGGGGAGCAGTACTTC.

There are a few counts of this clone. V is TRBV4-3 and J is TRBJ1-5; D is ambiguous. There are 13 residues in the CDR3. CDR1 is LGHNA and CDR2 is YSLEER in the germline V gene. Trimming took off 1 base at V and 4 bases at J, with 5 bases between the two ends. Written as DNA, the CDR3 is TGCGCCAGCAGCCAAGGGCTTAATCAGCCCCAGCATTTT. Translation: CASSQGLNQPQHF.

This clone was picked up a small number of times. The chain has TRBV4-1 and TRBJ1-2; 10 bases line up with TRBD1. This CDR3 contains 17 residues. J was trimmed by 5 bases and V by 2 bases; bases with no gene match: 11. Per germline, CDR1 MGHRA and CDR2 YSYEKL. The CDR3 DNA reads TGCGCCAGCAGCCAATCCCAATCGGGACAGGGGCTTTATGGCTACACCTTC. Protein: CASSQSQSGQGLYGYTF.